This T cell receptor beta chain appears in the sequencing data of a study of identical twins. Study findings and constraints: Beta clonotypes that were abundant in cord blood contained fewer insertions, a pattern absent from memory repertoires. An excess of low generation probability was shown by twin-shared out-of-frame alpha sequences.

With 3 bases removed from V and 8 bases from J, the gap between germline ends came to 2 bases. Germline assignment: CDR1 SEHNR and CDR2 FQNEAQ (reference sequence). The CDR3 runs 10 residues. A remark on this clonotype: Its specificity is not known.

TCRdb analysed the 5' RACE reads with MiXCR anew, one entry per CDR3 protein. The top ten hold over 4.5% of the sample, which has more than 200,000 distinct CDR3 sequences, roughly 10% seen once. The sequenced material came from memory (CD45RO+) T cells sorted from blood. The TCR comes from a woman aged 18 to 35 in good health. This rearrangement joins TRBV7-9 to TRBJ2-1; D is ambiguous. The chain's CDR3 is CASSFDEQFF. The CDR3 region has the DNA TGTGCCAGCAGCTTTGATGAGCAGTTCTTC.